The 26 T cell receptor beta chains given below trace back to one sample, sequenced in a study of blood T cell repertoires in COVID-19. The method was immunoSEQ multiplex PCR; TCRdb's version includes in-frame clones alone and lacks a portion of them. The sample has 110,000 to 150,000 clones; 65% to 80% are singletons. Input material: peripheral blood. The source of these receptors is a man aged 55 to 70 with acute or convalescent COVID-19.

The chain carries TRBV6-5 and TRBJ1-4; 7 nucleotides line up with TRBD1. With 5 bases clipped from V and 8 bases from J, the junction kept 11 bases outside the gene matches. Germline V gene data show CDR1 as MNHEY and CDR2 as SVGAGI. The CDR3 spans 15 residues. The CDR3 coding sequence is TGTGCCAGCAGTCTAGGGGACAGCAGACAGGAAAAACTGTTTTTT. Encoded protein: CASSLGDSRQEKLFF.

The chain couples TRBV2 to TRBJ1-4; unclear D gene. V lost 4 bases to trimming and J lost 10 bases, with 10 bases between them. Germline V CDR1 and CDR2: SNHLY, FYNNEI. The CDR3 runs 12 residues. The CDR3 protein is CASSVEFGKLFF. In DNA form, the CDR3 reads TGTGCCAGCAGTGTGGAGTTCGGAAAACTGTTTTTT. Variable domain in full (rest from reference TRBV2 and TRBJ1-4): EPEVTQTPSHQVTQMGQEVILRCVPISNHLYFYWYRQILGQKVEFLVSFYNNEISEKSEIFDDQFSVERPDGSNFTLKIRSTKLEDSAMYFCASSVEFGKLFFGSGTQLSVL.

This clone has a handful of counts. V and J are TRBV24-1 and TRBJ2-2, with 11 nucleotides matching TRBD1. The germline V gene encodes CDR1 KGHDR and CDR2 SFDVKD. Germline trimming cut 1 base from V and 7 bases from J; bases unmatched to any gene: 13. The CDR3 loop spans 19 amino acids. CDR3 nucleotide sequence: TGTGCCACCAGTGATTTCCCCGATGGACAGGGGGCGGAACACGGGGAGCTGTTTTTT. Its translation: CATSDFPDGQGAEHGELFF.

The CDR3 sequence: CASSSPGSYNEQFF. DNA for the CDR3: TGTGCCAGCAGTTCACCCGGGAGTTACAATGAGCAGTTCTTC. The chain has TRBV7-9 and TRBJ2-1, with TRBD2 as a possible D gene (6 bases). Germline values: CDR1 SEHNR, CDR2 FQNEAQ (reference sequence). V shed 6 bases and J shed 4 bases, with 13 bases lying between them. The CDR3 has 14 amino acids.

The J gene is TRBJ1-5, the V gene TRBV21-1. TRBV21-1 is an annotated pseudogene. There are 18 residues in the CDR3. The DNA of the CDR3 is TGTGCCAGCAGCACCTGTGCGGAGGGGTACATGCGCAATCAGCCCCAGCATTTT. This encodes CASSTCAEGYMRNQPQHF.

The table lists this clone with a count of one. CDR3 protein: CASGGLGTANSPLHF. The CDR3, as DNA: TGTGCTAGTGGGGGCCTTGGGACAGCGAATTCACCCCTCCACTTT. This sequence joins TRBV12-5 and TRBJ1-6; 7 bases are a match to TRBD1. Germline CDR1 reads LGHNT; CDR2 reads FRNRAP. Losses at the gene ends were 6 bases for V and 7 bases for J; bases not matched to a gene: 9. The CDR3 runs to 15 residues. Together with reference TRBV12-5 and TRBJ1-6, the CDR3 gives the full variable domain: DARVTQTPRHKVTEMGQEVTMRCQPILGHNTVFWYRQTMMQGLELLAYFRNRAPLDDSGMPKDRFSAEMPDATLATLKIQPSEPRDSAVYFCASGGLGTANSPLHFGNGTRLTVT.

The genes are TRBV6-5 and TRBJ2-7, with D maybe TRBD1 (6 bases). From germline, CDR1 is MNHEY and CDR2 SVGAGI. The CDR3 length is 14 residues. Trimming cost V 10 bases and J 0 bases, with 16 bases left between them. The CDR3 DNA sequence: TGTGCCACCCGAACCACAGGGATCTCCTACGAGCAGTACTTC. Its translation is CATRTTGISYEQYF.

The CDR3: CALGVSTDTQYF. The CDR3 nucleotides are TGTGCCCTCGGGGTAAGCACAGATACGCAGTATTTT. The chain recombines TRBV30 with TRBJ2-3, with D possibly TRBD2 on 5 matching bases. The CDR3 contains 12 residues. V was cut by 8 bases and J by 0 bases, with 9 bases left in between. Germline lookup yields CDR1 GTSNPN and CDR2 SVGIG (reference sequence).

The rearrangement links TRBV11-3 to TRBJ1-3; TRBD1 is a possible D gene (6 bases). Trimming stripped 4 bases from V and 1 base from J, with 11 bases between. There are 15 residues in the CDR3. In germline, CDR1 is SGHNT, CDR2 YENEEA. The CDR3 DNA follows: TGTGCCAGCAGCTCGCAAGGGGGTTCTGGAAACACCATATATTTT. This codes for CASSSQGGSGNTIYF.

The genes are TRBV10-1 and TRBJ1-2, with 7 bases lining up with TRBD1. This CDR3 has 14 residues. CDR1 is WNHNN and CDR2 is SYGVQD in the germline V gene (reference sequence). With V trimmed by 6 bases and J by 7 bases, 11 bases remained unmatched. The CDR3 reads CASRYRGNGGGYTF. The CDR3 DNA reads TGCGCCAGCAGGTACAGGGGCAATGGAGGTGGCTACACCTTC.

This chain uses TRBV5-1 with TRBJ2-2; 10 bases align to TRBD2. Germline V gives CDR1 SGHRS, CDR2 YFSETQ. J gave up 1 base and V 9 bases, and 3 bases lay outside the gene matches. The CDR3 has 14 amino acids. The CDR3 sequence is CATRTSGNTGELFF. In DNA, the CDR3 is TGCGCCACCCGGACTAGCGGGAACACCGGGGAGCTGTTTTTT.

The rearrangement links TRBV7-9 to TRBJ2-7, with 9 nucleotides matching TRBD1. The V gene end was trimmed by 5 bases and the J gene end by 8 bases; junction bases not matched to a gene: 19. Germline V lookup: CDR1 SEHNR, CDR2 FQNEAQ (reference sequence). The CDR3 covers 17 residues. The CDR3 nucleotides read TGTGCCAGCAGCCCTACAGGAGGGGGACAGGGTAAATGGAAGCAGTACTTC. Its protein is CASSPTGGGQGKWKQYF.

The chain combines TRBV27 with TRBJ2-3; 10 bases are shared with TRBD2. The V segment lost 11 bases and the J segment 7 bases; nucleotides outside the gene matches: 12. From germline, CDR1 is MNHEY and CDR2 SMNVEV (reference sequence). The CDR3 has 14 amino acids. In DNA form, the CDR3 reads TGTGCCGCAACTTTAGCGGGAGGTGTATATACGCAGTATTTT. It yields the protein CAATLAGGVYTQYF.

The chain couples TRBV30 to TRBJ2-3, with 13 bases that match TRBD2. Per the germline V gene, CDR1 is GTSNPN and CDR2 is SVGIG (reference sequence). The CDR3 is 14 residues long. V shed 7 bases, J shed 5 bases, and the junction held 6 bases outside the gene matches. CDR3 in DNA: TGTGCCTACGGACTAGCGGGAGTAATAGATACGCAGTATTTT. This encodes CAYGLAGVIDTQYF. Full variable domain (outside the CDR3, taken from reference TRBV30 and TRBJ2-3): SQTIHQWPATLVQPVGSPLSLECTVEGTSNPNLYWYRQAAGRGLQLLFYSVGIGQISSEVPQNLSASRPQDRQFILSSKKLLLSDSGFYLCAYGLAGVIDTQYFGPGTRLTVL.

This rearrangement joins TRBV12-3 or TRBV12-4 to TRBJ1-3; D is unresolved. The CDR3 consists of 13 residues. Trimming stripped 6 bases from V and 4 bases from J, with 10 bases between. The CDR3 sequence: CASRLNQGNTIYF. The CDR3, as DNA: TGTGCCAGCAGATTAAATCAGGGAAACACCATATATTTT.

This clone was observed a handful of times. V gene TRBV7-9 combines with J gene TRBJ2-4; D perhaps matches TRBD1 (5 bases). The V end was cut by 5 bases, the J end by 0 bases, with 14 bases between. This CDR3 contains 16 residues. From germline, CDR1 is SEHNR and CDR2 FQNEAQ (reference sequence). The CDR3 bases are TGTGCCAGCAGCCAAGGGGCTGGATTAGCCAAAAACATTCAGTACTTC. Its translation is CASSQGAGLAKNIQYF.

This clone was observed a handful of times. The gene calls are TRBV7-9 and TRBJ1-1; D gene ambiguous. Looked up from germline, CDR1 is SEHNR and CDR2 is FQNEAQ (reference sequence). This CDR3 is built from 11 residues. V was pared by 3 bases and J by 8 bases, with 7 bases between. The CDR3 coding sequence is TGTGCCAGCAGCTTCGGGGAGGAAGCTTTCTTT. This encodes CASSFGEEAFF.

V gene TRBV4-1 combines with J gene TRBJ2-7, with D perhaps TRBD2 (5 bases). The CDR3 is made up of 15 amino acids. Trimming pared 6 bases from V and 0 bases from J, leaving 15 bases between. The germline gives CDR1 MGHRA, CDR2 YSYEKL. The CDR3 loop is CASRGLGLASYEQYF. The DNA for the CDR3 is TGCGCCAGCAGGGGTTTAGGACTTGCCTCCTACGAGCAGTACTTC.

The rearrangement joins TRBV10-3 to TRBJ2-6, with 9 bases identical to TRBD2. Germline CDR1 ENHRY, CDR2 SYGVKD. The CDR3 is 20 amino acids. Trimming cost V 0 bases and J 0 bases; bases outside gene matches: 9. The CDR3 region has the DNA TGTGCCATCAGTGAGTCGATCGGACTAGCGATAACCTCTGGGGCCAACGTCCTGACTTTC. This sequence encodes CAISESIGLAITSGANVLTF.

The gene calls are TRBV4-1 and TRBJ2-1, with 8 nucleotides matching TRBD2. This CDR3 spans 17 amino acids. The trim removed 4 bases at V and 3 bases at J, leaving 11 bases unmatched. Germline V CDR1 and CDR2: MGHRA, YSYEKL. In DNA form, the CDR3 reads TGCGCCAGCAGCCGTAGCCCCGGGGGGGGAGACTACAATGAGCAGTTCTTC. Translation gives CASSRSPGGGDYNEQFF.

This clone was counted at least ten times. This CDR3 reads CASNPTGGNTEAFF. The CDR3 coding sequence is TGTGCCAGCAACCCGACAGGGGGGAACACTGAAGCTTTCTTT. This rearrangement joins TRBV7-8 to TRBJ1-1; 9 nucleotides line up with TRBD1. Germline loops: CDR1 SGHVS, CDR2 FQNEAQ. This CDR3 is 14 amino acids long. The ends lost 7 bases at V and 1 base at J; junction bases unmatched: 4.

The J gene is TRBJ2-3, the V gene TRBV6-5; TRBD1 aligns across 7 bases. Germline-derived CDR1 and CDR2 are MNHEY and SVGAGI. The length of the CDR3 is 15 residues. Germline trimming cut 6 bases from V and 2 bases from J; bases unmatched to any gene: 8. The CDR3 DNA follows: TGTGCCAGCAGCCGGGGACAGACTCACACAGATACGCAGTATTTT. This sequence encodes CASSRGQTHTDTQYF.

This clone is a singleton in its sample. The chain combines TRBV7-9 with TRBJ2-7; D perhaps matches TRBD1 (5 bases). V was pared by 5 bases and J by 4 bases, with 12 bases between. CDR1 SEHNR and CDR2 FQNEAQ come from the germline V gene (reference sequence). The length of the CDR3 is 13 residues. CDR3 protein: CASSPRTPYEQYF. The CDR3 DNA sequence: TGTGCCAGCAGCCCCCGGACACCTTACGAGCAGTACTTC.

The chain employs TRBV6-1 and TRBJ2-5, with D perhaps TRBD1 (6 bases). The germline V and J ends were trimmed by 3 bases and 0 bases, with 14 bases remaining between them. The CDR3 runs to 16 residues. CDR1 and CDR2 from the germline V gene are MNHNS and SASEGT. CDR3 bases: TGTGCCAGCAGTGACAGGGGCGGAGGTCACCAAGAGACCCAGTACTTC. Its protein product is CASSDRGGGHQETQYF.

This chain joins TRBV10-3 and TRBJ2-3; D unresolved. Trimming took 4 bases from V and 8 from J, leaving 13 bases between them. The CDR3 spans 13 residues. Per the germline V gene, CDR1 is ENHRY and CDR2 is SYGVKD. This CDR3 reads CAISVDSSGTQYF. CDR3 nucleotide sequence: TGTGCCATCAGTGTCGACTCATCCGGTACGCAGTATTTT.

The CDR3 spells CASSADRVAGELFF. The CDR3 DNA follows: TGCGCCAGCAGCGCTGACAGGGTCGCCGGGGAGCTGTTTTTT. V is TRBV5-1 and J is TRBJ2-2; 7 bases are shared with TRBD1. This CDR3 is built from 14 residues. Germline V gene data show CDR1 as SGHRS and CDR2 as YFSETQ. V trimming: 4 bases; J trimming: 6 bases; junction bases outside the gene matches: 6. Full variable domain (rest looked up from reference TRBV5-1 and TRBJ2-2): KAGVTQTPRYLIKTRGQQVTLSCSPISGHRSVSWYQQTPGQGLQFLFEYFSETQRNKGNFPGRFSGRQFSNSRSEMNVSTLELGDSALYLCASSADRVAGELFFGEGSRLTVL.